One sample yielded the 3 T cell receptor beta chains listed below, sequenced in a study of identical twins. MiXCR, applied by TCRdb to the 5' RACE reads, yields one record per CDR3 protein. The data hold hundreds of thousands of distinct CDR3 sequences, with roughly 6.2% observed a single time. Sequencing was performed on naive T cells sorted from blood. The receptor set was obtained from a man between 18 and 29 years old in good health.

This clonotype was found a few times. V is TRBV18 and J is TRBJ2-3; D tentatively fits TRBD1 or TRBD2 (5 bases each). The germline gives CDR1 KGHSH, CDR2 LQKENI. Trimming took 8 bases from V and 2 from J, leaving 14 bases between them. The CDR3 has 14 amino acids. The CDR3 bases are TGTGCCAGCGCGACTGGGGGAAACACAGATACGCAGTATTTT. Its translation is CASATGGNTDTQYF.

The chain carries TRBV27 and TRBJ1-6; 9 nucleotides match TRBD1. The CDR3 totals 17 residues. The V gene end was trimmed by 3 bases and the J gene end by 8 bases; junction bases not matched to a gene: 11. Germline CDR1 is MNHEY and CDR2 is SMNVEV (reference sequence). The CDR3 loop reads CASSLRAGTGQDSPLHF. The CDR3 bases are TGTGCCAGCAGTTTGCGGGCCGGGACAGGGCAGGATTCACCCCTCCACTTT.

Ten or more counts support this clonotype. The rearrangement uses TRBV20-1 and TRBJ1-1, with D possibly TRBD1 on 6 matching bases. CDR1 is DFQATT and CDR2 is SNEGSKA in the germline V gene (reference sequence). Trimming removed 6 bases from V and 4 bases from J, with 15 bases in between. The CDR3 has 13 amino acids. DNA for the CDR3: TGCAGTGCCCCAACCGGGGGCGCCACTGAAGCTTTCTTT. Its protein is CSAPTGGATEAFF.